This T cell receptor beta chain stems from a study of cytotoxic CD8 clonotypes in ibrutinib-treated CLL. Study information: Across the patients, 11 were relapsed/refractory, about 15 treatment-naive and 17 to 18 IGHV unmutated. Notes on the study in general: Public clonotypes (which were uncommon) either contracted or remained stable on treatment. Clonality at baseline surpassed age-matched healthy donors and tracked circulating CD8+ T-cell counts. Rising at ibrutinib response, clonality subsequently fell back toward baseline at progression.

Some clones are missing from TCRdb's copy, which holds only in-frame ones; the method was immunoSEQ multiplex PCR. The table has some 200,000 clones, over 60% seen once. Germline V gene sequence: CDR1 MNHNS, CDR2 SASEGT. The CDR3 has 15 amino acids. Trimming took 10 bases from V and 5 from J; bases not matched to a gene: 15. Worth noting for this clone: No antigen is known for it.

This clonotype was sampled from a human donor with chronic lymphocytic leukemia. Source: PBMCs, taken after 24 months of ibrutinib treatment. This chain uses TRBV6-1 with TRBJ2-7; 9 bases map to TRBD1. The CDR3 loop is CATDELGQGLHEQYF. The CDR3 DNA sequence: TGTGCCACCGACGAACTAGGACAGGGGTTGCACGAGCAGTACTTC.